This T cell receptor (beta chain) is from a study of cytomegalovirus exposure and HLA in healthy donors. The overall study: Around 78 million unique TCRs, all from HLA-typed donors, were included in an early release of the data.

CDR1 and CDR2 from the germline V gene are LNHNV and YYDKDF (reference sequence). This CDR3 spans 15 amino acids. V gave up 0 bases and J gave up 6 bases; unmatched junction bases: 5. The PCR made use of 60 Vbeta and 13 Jbeta primers. The protocol was immunoSEQ multiplex PCR, while the TCRdb copy is restricted to in-frame clones and leaves out a portion. The sample records roughly 150,000 clones, roughly 85% being singletons. This clone was recorded a few times. The chain combines TRBV15 with TRBJ1-2; 9 bases are shared with TRBD1. The sequencing sample was made of PBMCs. The sequence was obtained from a male donor in good health and CMV-seronegative. CDR3 nucleotide sequence: TGTGCCACCAGCAGAGAAAGGGACAGGGTGGATGGCTACACCTTC. This gives the protein CATSRERDRVDGYTF.